The 7 T cell receptor beta chains in this list originate from one sample, sequenced in a study of T cell clusters in autoimmune cytopenias. TRB was amplified from around 0.25 ug of peripheral blood genomic DNA per sample. Multiplex touch-down PCR amplified TRB using TRB-A and TRB-B pools in one tube. TCRdb reprocessed the multiplex PCR reads and reports one entry per CDR3 protein, with no DNA. The sample includes a few thousand distinct CDR3 sequences. These data also formed part of another study, on T cell repertoires in aging, cancer and after chemotherapy.

Material: peripheral blood. Every receptor here comes from a human donor in good health.

The CDR3 protein is CASSPGTGNQPQHF. The chain is built from TRBV18 and TRBJ1-5; TCRdb's D call of TRBD1 is untestable without DNA. CDR3 length: 14 amino acids. Germline lookup yields CDR1 KGHSH and CDR2 LQKENI.

J is TRBJ2-1 and V is TRBV5-1; as DNA is missing, the TRBD2 call by TCRdb cannot be tested. CDR1 SGHRS and CDR2 YFSETQ come from the germline V gene. The CDR3 runs to 15 residues. This chain's CDR3 is CASSLSAGAYNEQFF.

This clonotype is identified as medium-sized from frequency. The rearrangement links TRBV6-9 to TRBJ2-1; the TCRdb call, TRBD2, lacks DNA for checking. The CDR3 is made up of 15 amino acids. In germline, CDR1 is MNHGY, CDR2 SVAAGI. CDR3 sequence: CASLKRSLADNEQFF.

This chain joins TRBV5-1 and TRBJ1-5. Germline-derived CDR1 and CDR2 are SGHRS and YFSETQ. The length of the CDR3 is 14 residues. The CDR3 loop is CASSSGVSNQPQHF. The variable domain in full, with the rest retrieved from reference TRBV5-1 and TRBJ1-5, is KAGVTQTPRYLIKTRGQQVTLSCSPISGHRSVSWYQQTPGQGLQFLFEYFSETQRNKGNFPGRFSGRQFSNSRSEMNVSTLELGDSALYLCASSSGVSNQPQHFGDGTRLSIL.

This clonotype is labeled medium-sized based on frequency. This chain links TRBV27 with TRBJ2-7; the D gene TCRdb calls, TRBD1, cannot be checked with no DNA. The length of the CDR3 is 15 residues. Per the germline V gene, CDR1 is MNHEY and CDR2 is SMNVEV (reference sequence). CDR3 in amino acids: CASRVYPTDSYEQYF.

The chain employs TRBV14 and TRBJ2-7. Germline V gene sequence: CDR1 SGHDN, CDR2 FVKESK. This CDR3 spans 13 amino acids. CDR3 amino acids: CASSPDLGDEQYF.

This chain's CDR3 is CASRPVDRVGTEAFF. This sequence joins TRBV6-2 or TRBV6-3 and TRBJ1-1; the TRBD1 assignment by TCRdb is unverifiable without DNA. CDR1 is MNHEY, CDR2 SVGEGT, per germline. The CDR3 totals 15 residues.